These T cell receptor beta chains were read from a single sample in a study of T cells in Graves' hyperthyroidism and ophthalmopathy. Each CDR3 protein is one row after TCRdb ran MiXCR on the multiplex PCR reads. The sample shows roughly 500,000 distinct CDR3 sequences, 35% to 50% of them seen only once. The material sequenced was peripheral blood or thyroid tissue (not recorded which). These receptors all stem from an adult woman with Graves' disease, either hyperthyroidism or ophthalmopathy (not recorded which). Both conserved end residues are trimmed from each CDR3. Each record gives: V gene, CDR3 protein.

>TRBV18
ASSSQRTTNEKLF
>TRBV7-3
ASSPASARGTGELF
>TRBV6-1
ASRWDPVTGELF
>TRBV20-1
SARGTGALGYT
>TRBV29-1
SAGSSFDYGYT
>TRBV11-2
TSSSLRGDYEQY
>TRBV3-1
ASSRGGRNQPQH
>TRBV12-3/TRBV12-4
ASSFRTGQLF
>TRBV7-2
ASSARRSTEAF
>TRBV9
ASSTGTGLYQETQY
>TRBV7-2
ASSLPAWGEQY
>TRBV10-3
AIGLAKIYEQY
>TRBV24-1
ATSGQGGEPF
>TRBV4-3
ASSQLGQETQY
>TRBV28
ASTPWELF
>TRBV20-1
SATTQHNYGYT
>TRBV28
ASETGREGETQY
>TRBV9
ASSKNWGTGTSGNTIY
>TRBV30
AWSVLGVGETQY
>TRBV10-3
AISARSTEAF
>TRBV15
ATSRPGLSAGETQY
>TRBV7-9
AWSVQGRVGQPQH
>TRBV2
ASSLQRLAGTKETQY
>TRBV10-3
ASNRARNTEAF
>TRBV19
ASSTRDRYYEQY
>TRBV29-1
SVEGGLAGGPYEQY
>TRBV10-3
AISAVAGRTNEKLF
>TRBV29-1
SARTGEVGTEAF